This T cell receptor beta chain comes out of a study of blood T cell repertoires in COVID-19. The overall study: Whether acute or convalescent, the COVID-19 samples came from the United States, Italy and Spain. PBMCs, B-cell-depleted T cells, or T cells were the source of the cDNA or gDNA that made up the material.

Original handling: From reference gene primer amplification, estimates of nucleated cell counts were derived. Sequencing used immunoSEQ multiplex PCR; TCRdb keeps in-frame clones, though not all of them. V, J and clone size are those of that table, while D and trimming were read from the DNA. Here the sample spans 100,000 to 150,000 clones, just over 85% being singletons. The CDR3 contains 16 residues. Looked up from germline, CDR1 is SGDLS and CDR2 is YYNGEE. The trim removed 4 bases at V and 0 bases at J, leaving 6 bases unmatched. This clonotype originated in a woman aged 50 to 60 with active or convalescent COVID-19. Source material: peripheral blood. V usage is TRBV9 and J usage is TRBJ2-3; 9 bases line up with TRBD2. The CDR3 region is CASSSRLAASTDTQYF. The CDR3, as DNA: TGTGCCAGCAGCTCACGACTAGCGGCTAGCACAGATACGCAGTATTTT.